A selection of T cell receptor beta chains follows, all from one sample in a study of OX40 agonist ivuxolimab in advanced cancers. The table came from immunoSEQ multiplex PCR; TCRdb's copy has only in-frame clones and leaves some out. The sample yields 20,000 to 25,000 clones, over 75% seen once. Specimen: CD4+ or CD8+ T cells sorted from blood, collected in a trial of the OX40 agonist ivuxolimab. Every receptor here comes from an adult with an advanced solid tumor such as melanoma, head and neck, liver or kidney cancer. Each CDR3 is given with its conserved first and last residue.

TRBV7-6	TRBJ2-7	CASSLAPGTGRNAEQYF
TRBV27	TRBJ2-7	CASSLSESYEQYF
TRBV9	TRBJ2-7	CASSAQGGGREQYF
TRBV4-3	TRBJ1-4	CASSPGTGQRNEKLFF
TRBV27	TRBJ2-1	CASILGGGGPRNLNEQFF
TRBV29-1	TRBJ1-2	CSVEDHRDRGGEVLNYGYTF
TRBV19	TRBJ2-1	CASNLAGSYNEQFF
TRBV9	TRBJ2-1	CASSLTGDEQFF
TRBV19	TRBJ1-5	CASEQGNQPQHF
TRBV2	TRBJ2-6	CASSGPRSGANVLTF
TRBV9	TRBJ1-6	CASSPGGGIGANNSPLHF
TRBV7-8	TRBJ2-4	CASSLGLAGGVAKNIQYF
TRBV6-6	TRBJ2-7	CASSWKNRGPYEQYF
TRBV4-3	TRBJ2-1	CASSHILAGGQYNEQFF
TRBV7-9	TRBJ2-7	CASSPRTAPAPYEQYF
TRBV7-9	TRBJ2-5	CASSFRETQYF
TRBV27	TRBJ1-2	CASSLMTGYGYTF
TRBV19	TRBJ2-7	CASSMASGHDYEQYF
TRBV5-1	TRBJ2-7	CASSLDGAGPYEQYF
TRBV7-9	TRBJ1-5	CASSLAQGGGNQPQHF
TRBV11-2	TRBJ1-1	CASSFEGSYTEAFF
TRBV4-1	TRBJ1-6	CASSPKSDSPLHF
TRBV6-5	TRBJ1-4	CASSSTTGGGEKLFF
TRBV19	TRBJ1-2	CASSIGTEQPMDYTF
TRBV19	TRBJ2-4	CASSIDQAKRSIQYF
TRBV20-1	TRBJ1-1	CSATVNTEAFF
TRBV13	TRBJ1-2	CASGAGVDGYTF
TRBV4-3	TRBJ2-7	CASSPGTGGSEQYF
TRBV6-6	TRBJ2-5	CASSRGTEQETQYF
TRBV11-3	TRBJ1-6	CASSFRSLISSYNSPLHF
TRBV7-6	TRBJ2-3	CASSMWTGGTDTQYF
TRBV4-2	TRBJ1-6	CASSQDGGTGGRALHF
TRBV29-1	TRBJ1-1	CSVVGTVDTEAFF
TRBV19	TRBJ2-7	CATGDRGLYEQYF
TRBV5-4	TRBJ1-3	CASSVGRSSGNTIYF
TRBV6-5	TRBJ2-7	CASSYSSRGSEQYF
TRBV6-6	TRBJ2-7	CASSYGGSYEQYF
TRBV30	TRBJ1-4	CAWSVWGNEKLFF
TRBV9	TRBJ1-3	CASSVGQGSGNTIYF
TRBV7-3	TRBJ2-1	CASSLTAWGGNEQFF
TRBV5-5	TRBJ2-7	CASSLGQGNEQYF
TRBV19	TRBJ1-1	CASSIGAGGPNREAFF
TRBV6-4	TRBJ2-3	CASSEGRGGSDTQYF
TRBV7-9	TRBJ2-7	CASSRDRGYSYEQYF
TRBV4-1	TRBJ1-5	CASSQVDGSNQPQHF
TRBV18	TRBJ1-5	CASSPTDNSNQPQHF
TRBV7-8	TRBJ1-1	CASSSIGKAFF
TRBV7-1	TRBJ2-3	CASSHQDPGYF
TRBV2	TRBJ1-3	CASSGTASGNTIYF
TRBV29-1	TRBJ2-2	CSVGGTGELFF
TRBV7-8	TRBJ1-5	CASSDGQGGNQPQHF
TRBV13	TRBJ2-3	CASSRRVISADTQYF
TRBV9	TRBJ2-5	CASSVPAGGPVETQYF